Listed here is a single TCR beta chain. Its antigen is undetermined. The CDR3 consists of 14 residues. V gave up 2 bases and J gave up 3 bases; unmatched junction bases: 1. Germline CDR1 reads KGHSY; CDR2 reads FQNENV. The data are from a study of PD-L1 blockade in urothelial cancer. Study-wide context: A median approximately 150,000 T cells were found in blood samples.

Time point reported: pretreatment peripheral blood. The table came from immunoSEQ multiplex PCR; TCRdb's copy has only in-frame clones and leaves some out. The data contain some 80,000 clones, about 85% of them singletons. General study points: Tumor-linked clones in blood grew more by 3 weeks in durable-benefit patients.

This clonotype originated in a middle-aged man with urothelial cancer. The genes are TRBV16 and TRBJ2-1; TRBD1 matches 7 bases. Sequenced material: PBMCs, taken around atezolizumab (anti-PD-L1) treatment. The CDR3 DNA sequence: TGTGCCAGCAGCCAACACAGGGGCTACAATGAGCAGTTCTTC. Translated: CASSQHRGYNEQFF.